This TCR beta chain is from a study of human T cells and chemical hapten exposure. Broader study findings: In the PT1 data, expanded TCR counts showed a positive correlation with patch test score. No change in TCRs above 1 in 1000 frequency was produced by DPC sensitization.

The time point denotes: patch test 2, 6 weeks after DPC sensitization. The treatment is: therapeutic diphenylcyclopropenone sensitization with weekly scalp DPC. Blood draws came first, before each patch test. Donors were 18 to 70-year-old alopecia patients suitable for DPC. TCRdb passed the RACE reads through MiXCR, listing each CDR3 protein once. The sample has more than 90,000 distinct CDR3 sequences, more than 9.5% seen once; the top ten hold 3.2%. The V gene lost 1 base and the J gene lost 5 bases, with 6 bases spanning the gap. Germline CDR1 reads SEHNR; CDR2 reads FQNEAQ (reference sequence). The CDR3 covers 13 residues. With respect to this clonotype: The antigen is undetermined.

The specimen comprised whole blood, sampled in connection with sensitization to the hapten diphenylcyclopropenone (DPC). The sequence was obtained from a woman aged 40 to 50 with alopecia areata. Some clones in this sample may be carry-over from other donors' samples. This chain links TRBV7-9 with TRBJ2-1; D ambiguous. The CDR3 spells CASSLESNNEQFF. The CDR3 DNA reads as TGTGCCAGCAGCTTAGAATCGAACAATGAGCAGTTCTTC.